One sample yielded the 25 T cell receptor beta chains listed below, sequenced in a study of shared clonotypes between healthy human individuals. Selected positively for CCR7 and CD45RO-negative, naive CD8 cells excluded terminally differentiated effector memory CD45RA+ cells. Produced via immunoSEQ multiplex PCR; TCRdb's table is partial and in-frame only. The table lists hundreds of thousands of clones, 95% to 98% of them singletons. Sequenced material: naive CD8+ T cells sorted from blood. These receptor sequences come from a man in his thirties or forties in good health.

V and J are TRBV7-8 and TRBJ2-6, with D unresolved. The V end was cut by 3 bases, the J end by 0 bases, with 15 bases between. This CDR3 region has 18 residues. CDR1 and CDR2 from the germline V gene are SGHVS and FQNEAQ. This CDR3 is CASSFPDKFDSGANVLTF. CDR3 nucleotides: TGTGCCAGCAGCTTTCCCGACAAATTTGACTCTGGGGCCAACGTCCTGACTTTC.

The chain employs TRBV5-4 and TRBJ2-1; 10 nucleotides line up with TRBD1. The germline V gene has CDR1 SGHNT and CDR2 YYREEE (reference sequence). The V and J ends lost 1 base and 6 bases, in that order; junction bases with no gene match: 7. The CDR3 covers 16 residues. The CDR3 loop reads CASSLSGQGRINEQFF. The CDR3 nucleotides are TGTGCCAGCAGCTTGTCGGGACAGGGGCGAATCAATGAGCAGTTCTTC. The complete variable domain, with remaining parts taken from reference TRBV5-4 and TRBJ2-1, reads ETGVTQSPTHLIKTRGQQVTLRCSSQSGHNTVSWYQQALGQGPQFIFQYYREEENGRGNFPPRFSGLQFPNYSSELNVNALELDDSALYLCASSLSGQGRINEQFFGPGTRLTVL.

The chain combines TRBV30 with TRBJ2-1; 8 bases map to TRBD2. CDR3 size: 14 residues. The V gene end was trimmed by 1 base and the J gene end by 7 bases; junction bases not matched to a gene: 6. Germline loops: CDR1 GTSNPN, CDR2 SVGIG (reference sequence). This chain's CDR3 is CAWSAGTRANEQFF. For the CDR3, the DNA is TGTGCCTGGAGTGCCGGGACTAGGGCAAATGAGCAGTTCTTC.

The CDR3 region has the DNA TGTGCCACTAGCCTCTGGGCGCGGGAGGGGCGGGATACGCAGTATTTT. It yields the protein CATSLWAREGRDTQYF. This chain links TRBV7-8 with TRBJ2-3, with TRBD2 matching 9 bases. V lost 10 bases and J lost 6; bases outside the gene matches: 17. CDR1 and CDR2 from the germline V gene are SGHVS and FQNEAQ. This CDR3 has 16 residues.

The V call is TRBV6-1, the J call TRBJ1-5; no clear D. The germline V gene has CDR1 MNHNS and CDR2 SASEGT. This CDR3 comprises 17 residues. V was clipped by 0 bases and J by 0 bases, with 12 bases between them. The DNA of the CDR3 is TGTGCCAGCAGTGAAGCGCCGACAAGTTATAGCAATCAGCCCCAGCATTTT. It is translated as CASSEAPTSYSNQPQHF.

CDR3: CATSRYRAPDTQYF. CDR3 in DNA: TGTGCCACCAGCCGTTATAGGGCCCCAGATACGCAGTATTTT. The V and J genes are TRBV15 and TRBJ2-3; no clear D. Looked up from germline, CDR1 is LNHNV and CDR2 is YYDKDF (reference sequence). Trimming took 5 bases from V and 4 from J, leaving 13 bases between them. The CDR3 covers 14 residues. Complete variable domain (other parts from reference TRBV15 and TRBJ2-3): DAMVIQNPRYQVTQFGKPVTLSCSQTLNHNVMYWYQQKSSQAPKLLFHYYDKDFNNEADTPDNFQSRRPNTSFCFLDIRSPGLGDTAMYLCATSRYRAPDTQYFGPGTRLTVL.

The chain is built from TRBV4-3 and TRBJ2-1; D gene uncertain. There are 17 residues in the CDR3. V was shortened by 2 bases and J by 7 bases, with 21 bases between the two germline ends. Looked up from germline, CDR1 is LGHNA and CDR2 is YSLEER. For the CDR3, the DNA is TGCGCCAGCAGCCAACCCTATAGCCGGATTGATGGGAATGAGCAGTTCTTC. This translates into CASSQPYSRIDGNEQFF.

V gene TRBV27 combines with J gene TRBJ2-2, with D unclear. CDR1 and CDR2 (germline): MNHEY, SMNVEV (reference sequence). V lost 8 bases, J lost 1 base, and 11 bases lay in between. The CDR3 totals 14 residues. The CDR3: CASSGGMNTGELFF. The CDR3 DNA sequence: TGTGCCAGCTCTGGTGGAATGAACACCGGGGAGCTGTTTTTT.

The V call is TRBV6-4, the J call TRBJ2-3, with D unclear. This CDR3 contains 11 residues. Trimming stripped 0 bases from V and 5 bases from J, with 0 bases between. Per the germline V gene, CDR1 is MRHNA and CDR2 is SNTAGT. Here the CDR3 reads CASSDSDTQYF. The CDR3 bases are TGTGCCAGCAGTGACTCAGATACGCAGTATTTT.

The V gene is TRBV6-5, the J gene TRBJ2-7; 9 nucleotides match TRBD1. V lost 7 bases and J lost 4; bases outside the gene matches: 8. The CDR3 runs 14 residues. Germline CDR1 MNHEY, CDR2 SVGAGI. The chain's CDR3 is CASTPTGGLYEQYF. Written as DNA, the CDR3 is TGTGCCAGCACCCCGACAGGGGGGCTATACGAGCAGTACTTC.

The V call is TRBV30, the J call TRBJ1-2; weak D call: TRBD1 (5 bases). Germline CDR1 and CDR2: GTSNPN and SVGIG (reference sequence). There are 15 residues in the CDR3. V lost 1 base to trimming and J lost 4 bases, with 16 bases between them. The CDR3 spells CAWSAPGAGRYGYTF. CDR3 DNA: TGTGCCTGGAGTGCCCCTGGGGCAGGGCGCTATGGCTACACCTTC.

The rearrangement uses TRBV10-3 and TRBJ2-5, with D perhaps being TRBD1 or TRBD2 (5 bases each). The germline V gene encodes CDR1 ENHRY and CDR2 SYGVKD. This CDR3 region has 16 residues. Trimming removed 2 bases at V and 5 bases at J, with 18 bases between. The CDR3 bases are TGTGCCATCAGTGAGGGAGCGAGAGGGGAAGGCGAGACCCAGTACTTC. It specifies CAISEGARGEGETQYF.

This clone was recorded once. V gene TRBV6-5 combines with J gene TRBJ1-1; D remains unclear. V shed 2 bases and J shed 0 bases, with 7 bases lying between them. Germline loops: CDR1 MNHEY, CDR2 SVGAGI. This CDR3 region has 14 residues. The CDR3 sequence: CASSYTRVNTEAFF. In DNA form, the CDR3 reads TGTGCCAGCAGTTACACCCGGGTGAACACTGAAGCTTTCTTT.

The CDR3 region is CASSFPSGTSTDTQYF. CDR3 in DNA: TGTGCCAGCAGCTTCCCGAGCGGGACTAGCACAGATACGCAGTATTTT. V usage is TRBV7-9 and J usage is TRBJ2-3; the match to TRBD2 covers 7 bases. CDR1 is SEHNR and CDR2 is FQNEAQ in the germline V gene (reference sequence). With V trimmed by 3 bases and J by 0 bases, 6 bases remained unmatched. This CDR3 has 16 residues.

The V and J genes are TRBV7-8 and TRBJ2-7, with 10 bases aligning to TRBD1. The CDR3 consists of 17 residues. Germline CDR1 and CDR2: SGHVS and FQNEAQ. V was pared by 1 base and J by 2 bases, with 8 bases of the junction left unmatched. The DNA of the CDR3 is TGTGCCAGCAGCTTAGGCTGGGGACAGGGGACCGCCTACGAGCAGTACTTC. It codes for CASSLGWGQGTAYEQYF. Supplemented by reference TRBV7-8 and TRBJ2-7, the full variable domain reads GAGVSQSPRYKVAKRGQDVALRCDPISGHVSLFWYQQALGQGPEFLTYFQNEAQLDKSGLPSDRFFAERPEGSVSTLKIQRTQQEDSAVYLCASSLGWGQGTAYEQYFGPGTRLTVT.

The CDR3 region has the DNA TGTGCCTGGTGTAGGGGAGGGGGCCCAAGACCTTGTGGCTACACCTTC. Protein sequence: CAWCRGGGPRPCGYTF. V and J are TRBV30 and TRBJ1-2; 7 bases are shared with TRBD1. The CDR3 spans 16 residues. Trimming removed 5 bases from V and 7 bases from J; junction bases left unmatched: 19. Germline CDR1 GTSNPN, CDR2 SVGIG (reference sequence). Together with reference TRBV30 and TRBJ1-2, the CDR3 gives the full variable domain: SQTIHQWPATLVQPVGSPLSLECTVEGTSNPNLYWYRQAAGRGLQLLFYSVGIGQISSEVPQNLSASRPQDRQFILSSKKLLLSDSGFYLCAWCRGGGPRPCGYTFGSGTRLTVV.

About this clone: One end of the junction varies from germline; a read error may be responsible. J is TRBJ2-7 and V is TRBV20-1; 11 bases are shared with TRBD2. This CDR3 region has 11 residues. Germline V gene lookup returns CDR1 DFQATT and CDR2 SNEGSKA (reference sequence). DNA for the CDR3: TGCAGTGGTACGACTAGCGGGGTAAAGGACTTC. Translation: CSGTTSGVKDF.

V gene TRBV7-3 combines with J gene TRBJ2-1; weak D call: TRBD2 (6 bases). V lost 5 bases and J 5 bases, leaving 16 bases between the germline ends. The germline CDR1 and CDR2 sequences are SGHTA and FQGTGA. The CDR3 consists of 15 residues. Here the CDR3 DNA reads TGTGCCAGCAGCCCCCAAGGACTAAGAAACAATGAGCAGTTCTTC. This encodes CASSPQGLRNNEQFF.

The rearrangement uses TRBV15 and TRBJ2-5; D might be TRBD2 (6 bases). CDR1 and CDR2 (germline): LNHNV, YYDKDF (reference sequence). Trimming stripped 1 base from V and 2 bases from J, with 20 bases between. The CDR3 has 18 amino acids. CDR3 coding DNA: TGTGCCACCAGCAGAGTCGCCTATCGGGAGTTGGGTCAAGAGACCCAGTACTTC. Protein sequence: CATSRVAYRELGQETQYF.

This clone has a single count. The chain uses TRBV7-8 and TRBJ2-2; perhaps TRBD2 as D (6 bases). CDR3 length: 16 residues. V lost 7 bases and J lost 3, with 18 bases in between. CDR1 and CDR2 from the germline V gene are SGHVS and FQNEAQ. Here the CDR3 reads CASNYQLSGYTGELFF. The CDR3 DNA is TGTGCCAGCAACTACCAGCTAAGCGGGTACACCGGGGAGCTGTTTTTT.

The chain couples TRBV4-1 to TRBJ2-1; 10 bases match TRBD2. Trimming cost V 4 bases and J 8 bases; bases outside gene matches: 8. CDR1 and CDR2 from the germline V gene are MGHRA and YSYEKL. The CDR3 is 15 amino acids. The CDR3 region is CASSRASSGSHEQFF. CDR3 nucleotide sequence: TGCGCCAGCAGCCGCGCCTCTAGCGGGAGCCATGAGCAGTTCTTC.

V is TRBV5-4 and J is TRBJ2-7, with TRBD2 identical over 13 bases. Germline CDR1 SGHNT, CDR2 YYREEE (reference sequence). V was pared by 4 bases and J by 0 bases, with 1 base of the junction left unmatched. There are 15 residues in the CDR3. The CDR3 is CASSRTSGSSYEQYF. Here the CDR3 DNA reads TGTGCCAGCAGCCGGACTAGCGGGAGCTCCTACGAGCAGTACTTC.

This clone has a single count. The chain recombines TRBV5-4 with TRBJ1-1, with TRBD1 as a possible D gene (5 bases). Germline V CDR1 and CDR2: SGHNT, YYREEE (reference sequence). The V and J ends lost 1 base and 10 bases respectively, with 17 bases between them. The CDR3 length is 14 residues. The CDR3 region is CASSLHGGSSGAFF. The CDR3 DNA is TGTGCCAGCAGCTTGCATGGGGGATCGAGCGGAGCTTTCTTT.

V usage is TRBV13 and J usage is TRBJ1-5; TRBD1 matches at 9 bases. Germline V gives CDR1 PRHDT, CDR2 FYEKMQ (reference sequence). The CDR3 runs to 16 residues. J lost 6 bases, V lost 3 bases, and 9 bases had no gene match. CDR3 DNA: TGTGCCAGCAGCTTCGCCAAGGGACAGGGAGTTCAGCCCCAGCATTTT. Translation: CASSFAKGQGVQPQHF.

The CDR3 is CASSPRLAGSGVNEQFF. The DNA of the CDR3 is TGCGCCAGCAGCCCTCGACTAGCGGGGTCGGGGGTGAATGAGCAGTTCTTC. The J gene is TRBJ2-1, the V gene TRBV4-1; 11 positions agree with TRBD2. V dropped 4 bases and J dropped 7; count of bases not matched to a gene: 12. CDR1 MGHRA and CDR2 YSYEKL come from the germline V gene. This CDR3 has 17 amino acids.